The T cell receptor beta chain described here comes from a study of CD8+ T cells in alopecia areata. Punch biopsies of lesional scalp, plus peripheral blood, were taken from alopecia areata patients. Once RNA had been extracted, it was reverse transcribed into cDNA to act as the sequencing template. Produced via immunoSEQ multiplex PCR; TCRdb's table is partial and in-frame only. Of approximately 99,000 clones listed, 50% to 60% were seen once; the top ten hold 20% to 30%. The sample taken for sequencing was NKG2D-low CD8+ T cells sorted from blood. The clonotype originates from a human donor with alopecia areata.

The CDR3 region is CASRDGLAGDTDTQYF. As DNA, the CDR3 is TGTGCCAGCAGGGATGGACTAGCGGGAGACACAGATACGCAGTATTTT. This sequence joins TRBV9 and TRBJ2-3, with TRBD2 matching 13 bases. This CDR3 has 16 residues. The V gene's germline CDR1 is SGDLS and CDR2 YYNGEE. V trimming: 5 bases; J trimming: 2 bases; junction bases outside the gene matches: 5.